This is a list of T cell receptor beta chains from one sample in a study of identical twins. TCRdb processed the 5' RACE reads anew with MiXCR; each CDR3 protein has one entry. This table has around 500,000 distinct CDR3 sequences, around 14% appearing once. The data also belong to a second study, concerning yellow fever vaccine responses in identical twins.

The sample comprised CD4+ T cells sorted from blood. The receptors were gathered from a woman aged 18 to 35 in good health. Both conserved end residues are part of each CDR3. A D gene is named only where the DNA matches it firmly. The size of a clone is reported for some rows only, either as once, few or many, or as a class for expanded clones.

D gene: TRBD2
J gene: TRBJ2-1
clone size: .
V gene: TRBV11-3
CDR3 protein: CASSLERRTSQPNEQFF
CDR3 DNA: TGTGCCAGCAGCTTGGAACGTCGGACTAGTCAACCCAATGAGCAGTTCTTC

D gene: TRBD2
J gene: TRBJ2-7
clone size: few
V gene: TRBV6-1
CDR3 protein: CASSLQPSGTTVYEQYF
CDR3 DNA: TGTGCCAGCAGTCTTCAACCCTCCGGGACTACCGTCTACGAGCAGTACTTC

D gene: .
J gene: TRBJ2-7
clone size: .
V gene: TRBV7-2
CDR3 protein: CASSHILGEQYF
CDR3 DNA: TGTGCCAGCAGCCATATCCTGGGGGAGCAGTACTTC

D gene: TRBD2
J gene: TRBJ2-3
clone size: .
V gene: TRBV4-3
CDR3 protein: CASSQVPSGSATQYF
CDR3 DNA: TGCGCCAGCAGCCAAGTCCCTAGCGGGAGTGCGACGCAGTATTTT

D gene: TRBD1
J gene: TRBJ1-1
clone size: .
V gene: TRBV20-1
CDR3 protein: CSAFRDRRNTEAFF
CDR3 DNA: TGCAGTGCATTCCGGGACAGGAGGAACACTGAAGCTTTCTTT

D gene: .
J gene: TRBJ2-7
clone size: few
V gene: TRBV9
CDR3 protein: CASSVAPDLYEQYF
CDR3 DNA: TGTGCCAGCAGCGTAGCTCCCGACTTATACGAGCAGTACTTC

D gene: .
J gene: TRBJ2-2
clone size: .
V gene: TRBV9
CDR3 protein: CASSVPGANTGELFF
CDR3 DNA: TGTGCCAGCAGCGTACCCGGGGCGAACACCGGGGAGCTGTTTTTT

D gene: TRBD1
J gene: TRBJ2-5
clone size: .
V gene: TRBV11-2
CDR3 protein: CASSSTTGVVTQYF
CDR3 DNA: TGTGCCAGCAGCTCTACGACAGGGGTAGTGACCCAGTACTTC

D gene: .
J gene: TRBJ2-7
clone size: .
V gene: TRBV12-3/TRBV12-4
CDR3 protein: CASSLSPQSYEQYF
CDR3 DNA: TGTGCCAGCAGTCTTAGCCCTCAGTCCTACGAGCAGTACTTC

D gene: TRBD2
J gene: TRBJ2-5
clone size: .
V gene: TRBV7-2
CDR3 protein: CASSPSSSGRGETQYF
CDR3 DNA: TGTGCCAGCAGCCCCAGCTCTAGCGGGAGGGGTGAGACCCAGTACTTC

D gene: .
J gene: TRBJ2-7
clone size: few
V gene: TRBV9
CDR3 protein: CASSVGQMTEQYF
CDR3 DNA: TGTGCCAGCAGCGTAGGGCAGATGACCGAGCAGTACTTC

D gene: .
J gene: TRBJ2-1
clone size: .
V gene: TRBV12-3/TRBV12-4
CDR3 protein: CASSWLGGPLNEQFF
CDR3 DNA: TGTGCCAGCAGTTGGCTCGGGGGCCCCCTCAATGAGCAGTTCTTC

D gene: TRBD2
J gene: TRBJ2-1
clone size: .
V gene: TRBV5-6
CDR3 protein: CASSPGLAGDYNEQFF
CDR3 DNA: TGTGCCAGCAGCCCGGGACTAGCGGGAGACTACAATGAGCAGTTCTTC

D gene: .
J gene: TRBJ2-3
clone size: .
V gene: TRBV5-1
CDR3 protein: CASSSDSLRDTQYF
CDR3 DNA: TGCGCCAGCAGCTCGGACAGCCTTCGGGATACGCAGTATTTT

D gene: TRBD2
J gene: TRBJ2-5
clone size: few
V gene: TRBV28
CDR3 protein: CASSFNPAKRELQETQYF
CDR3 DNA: TGTGCCAGCAGTTTTAACCCAGCGAAGCGGGAATTACAAGAGACCCAGTACTTC

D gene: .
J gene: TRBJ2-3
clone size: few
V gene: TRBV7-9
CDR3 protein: CASGDRAASTDTQYF
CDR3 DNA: TGTGCCAGCGGTGACAGAGCCGCTAGCACAGATACGCAGTATTTT

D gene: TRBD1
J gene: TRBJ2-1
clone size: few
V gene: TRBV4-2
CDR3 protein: CASSDGTGYNEQFF
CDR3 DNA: TGTGCCAGCAGCGACGGGACAGGCTACAATGAGCAGTTCTTC

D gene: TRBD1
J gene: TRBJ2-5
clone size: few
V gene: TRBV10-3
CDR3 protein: CAIRDTTGNVETQYF
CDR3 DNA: TGTGCCATCAGAGATACGACAGGGAACGTAGAGACCCAGTACTTC

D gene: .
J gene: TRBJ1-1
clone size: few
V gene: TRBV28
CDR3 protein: CASSFVRGAEAFF
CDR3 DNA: TGTGCCAGCAGTTTTGTGAGGGGGGCTGAAGCTTTCTTT

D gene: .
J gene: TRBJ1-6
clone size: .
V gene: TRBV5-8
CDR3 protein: CASSTRGYNSPLHF
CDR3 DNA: TGTGCCAGCAGCACGAGGGGTTATAATTCACCCCTCCACTTT

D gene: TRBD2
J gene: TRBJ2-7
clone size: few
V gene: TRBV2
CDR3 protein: CASTAQRGLESYEQYF
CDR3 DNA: TGTGCCAGCACCGCACAGAGGGGACTAGAGTCCTACGAGCAGTACTTC

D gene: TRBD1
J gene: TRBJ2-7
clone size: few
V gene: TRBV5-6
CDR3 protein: CASSLGTGSSSYEQYF
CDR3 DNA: TGTGCCAGCAGCCTCGGGACAGGTTCCTCCTCCTACGAGCAGTACTTC

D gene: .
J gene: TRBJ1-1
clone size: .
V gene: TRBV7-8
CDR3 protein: CASSRVLGASPVF
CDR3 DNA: TGTGCCAGCAGTCGAGTTTTAGGGGCGAGCCCCGTGTTT

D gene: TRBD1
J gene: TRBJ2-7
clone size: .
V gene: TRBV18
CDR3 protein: CASSPPEGTVGLF
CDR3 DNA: TGTGCCAGCTCACCACCGGAAGGGACAGTCGGCCTTTTC

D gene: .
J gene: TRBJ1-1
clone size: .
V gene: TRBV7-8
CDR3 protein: CASKFRGGGWTEAFF
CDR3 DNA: TGTGCCAGCAAATTCCGAGGCGGGGGTTGGACTGAAGCTTTCTTT

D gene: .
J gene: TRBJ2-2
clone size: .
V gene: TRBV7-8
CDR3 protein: CASSLGPRPVNTGELFF
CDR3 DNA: TGTGCCAGCAGCTTAGGGCCCCGTCCTGTAAACACCGGGGAGCTGTTTTTT

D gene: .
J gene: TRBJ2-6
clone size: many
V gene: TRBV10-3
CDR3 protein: CAISESSSGANVLTF
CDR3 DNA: TGTGCCATCAGTGAGTCCTCCTCTGGGGCCAACGTCCTGACTTTC

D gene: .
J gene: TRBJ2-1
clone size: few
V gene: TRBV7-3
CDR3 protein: CASSPSGTGWGLEQFF
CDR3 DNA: TGTGCCAGCAGCCCAAGCGGGACAGGCTGGGGACTTGAGCAGTTCTTC

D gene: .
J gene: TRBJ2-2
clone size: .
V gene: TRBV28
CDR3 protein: CASSSSSSEGNTGELFF
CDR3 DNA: TGTGCCAGCAGTTCTTCCTCTAGCGAAGGGAACACCGGGGAGCTGTTTTTT

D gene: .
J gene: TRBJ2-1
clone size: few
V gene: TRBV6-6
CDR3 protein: CASSLQGKQFF
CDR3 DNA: TGTGCCAGCAGTCTACAGGGAAAGCAGTTCTTC

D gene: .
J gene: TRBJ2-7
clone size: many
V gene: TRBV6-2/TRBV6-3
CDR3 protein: CASSTLAEGKRYEQYF
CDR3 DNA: TGTGCCAGCAGTACCCTGGCGGAGGGAAAAAGGTACGAGCAGTACTTC

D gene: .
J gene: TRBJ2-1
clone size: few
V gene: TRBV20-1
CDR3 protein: CSARVLAASSYNEQFF
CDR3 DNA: TGCAGTGCTAGAGTCCTAGCAGCCAGCTCCTACAATGAGCAGTTCTTC

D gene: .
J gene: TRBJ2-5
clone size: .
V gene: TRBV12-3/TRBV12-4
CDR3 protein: CASCLGRAEGWRGQETQYF
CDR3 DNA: TGTGCCAGCTGTTTAGGAAGAGCCGAGGGCTGGAGGGGACAAGAGACCCAGTACTTC

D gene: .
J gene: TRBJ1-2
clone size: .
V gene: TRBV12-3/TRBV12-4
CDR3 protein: CASSLKALSYGYTF
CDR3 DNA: TGTGCCAGCAGTTTAAAGGCCCTGTCCTATGGCTACACCTTC

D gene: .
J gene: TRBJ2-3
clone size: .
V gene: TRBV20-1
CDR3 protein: CSAPDRSISTDTQYF
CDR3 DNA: TGCAGTGCTCCGGACAGATCCATCTCCACAGATACGCAGTATTTT

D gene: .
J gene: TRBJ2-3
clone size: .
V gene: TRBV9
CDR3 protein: CASSVLGESTDTQYF
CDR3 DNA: TGTGCCAGCAGCGTTCTCGGGGAAAGCACAGATACGCAGTATTTT

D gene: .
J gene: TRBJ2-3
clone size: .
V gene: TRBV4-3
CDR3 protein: CASSQEPPGATSTDTQYF
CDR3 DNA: TGCGCCAGCAGCCAAGAACCCCCCGGGGCGACTAGCACAGATACGCAGTATTTT

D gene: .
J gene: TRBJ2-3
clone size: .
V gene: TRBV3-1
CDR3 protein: CASSQEPPGLNTDTQYF
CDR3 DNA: TGTGCCAGCAGCCAAGAGCCACCGGGACTCAACACAGATACGCAGTATTTT

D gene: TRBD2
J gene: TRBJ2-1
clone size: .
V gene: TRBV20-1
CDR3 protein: CSAHALAGGTDEQFF
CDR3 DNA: TGCAGTGCCCATGCCCTAGCGGGGGGCACTGATGAGCAGTTCTTC

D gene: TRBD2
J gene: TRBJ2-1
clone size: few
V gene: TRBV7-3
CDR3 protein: CASSYGGAGLSNEQFF
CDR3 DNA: TGTGCCAGCAGTTACGGGGGGGCCGGTCTCTCCAATGAGCAGTTCTTC

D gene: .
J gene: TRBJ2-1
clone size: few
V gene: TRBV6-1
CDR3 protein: CASSPSVAYNEQFF
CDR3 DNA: TGTGCCAGCAGCCCTAGCGTGGCCTACAATGAGCAGTTCTTC

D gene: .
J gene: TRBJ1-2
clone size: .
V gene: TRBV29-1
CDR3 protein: CSVDSVAHLVGYTF
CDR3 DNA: TGCAGCGTTGATAGCGTGGCACATCTAGTGGGCTACACCTTC

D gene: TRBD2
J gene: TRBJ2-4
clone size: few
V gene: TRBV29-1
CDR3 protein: CSVERLAGVKNIQYF
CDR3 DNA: TGCAGCGTTGAAAGGTTAGCGGGAGTCAAAAACATTCAGTACTTC

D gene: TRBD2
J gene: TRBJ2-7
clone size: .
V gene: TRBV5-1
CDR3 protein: CASRPRAGLAGAEQYF
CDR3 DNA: TGCGCCAGCAGGCCCCGTGCGGGACTAGCGGGAGCCGAGCAGTACTTC

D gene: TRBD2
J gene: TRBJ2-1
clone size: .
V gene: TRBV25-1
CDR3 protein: CASSELIGSGVNNEQFF
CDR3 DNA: TGTGCCAGCAGTGAATTAATCGGGAGCGGGGTTAACAATGAGCAGTTCTTC

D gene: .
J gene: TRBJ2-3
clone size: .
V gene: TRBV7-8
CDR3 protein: CASSLDTRSDTQYF
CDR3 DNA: TGTGCCAGCAGCTTAGACACTCGTTCAGATACGCAGTATTTT

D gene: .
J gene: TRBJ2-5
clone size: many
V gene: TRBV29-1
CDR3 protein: CSVLVQETQYF
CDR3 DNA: TGCAGCGTTCTGGTCCAAGAGACCCAGTACTTC

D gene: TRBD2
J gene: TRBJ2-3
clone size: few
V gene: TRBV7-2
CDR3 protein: CASSSRTSGGASQYF
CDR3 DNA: TGTGCCAGCAGCTCCCGGACTAGCGGGGGGGCCTCGCAGTATTTT

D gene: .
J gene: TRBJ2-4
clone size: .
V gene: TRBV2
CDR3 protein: CASSERGGRKNIQYF
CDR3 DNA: TGTGCCAGCAGTGAACGGGGCGGCAGGAAAAACATTCAGTACTTC

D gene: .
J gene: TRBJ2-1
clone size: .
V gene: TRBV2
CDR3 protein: CASSERWAARQFF
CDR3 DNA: TGTGCCAGCAGTGAGCGGTGGGCGGCAAGGCAGTTCTTC

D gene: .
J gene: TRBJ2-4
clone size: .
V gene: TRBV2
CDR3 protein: CASSVGYSTKNIQYF
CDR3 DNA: TGTGCCAGCAGTGTGGGATATTCGACCAAAAACATTCAGTACTTC

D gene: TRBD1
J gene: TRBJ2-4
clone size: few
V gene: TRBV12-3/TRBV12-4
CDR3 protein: CASSLVGTGVPKNIQYF
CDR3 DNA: TGTGCCAGCAGTTTGGTCGGGACAGGGGTGCCCAAAAACATTCAGTACTTC

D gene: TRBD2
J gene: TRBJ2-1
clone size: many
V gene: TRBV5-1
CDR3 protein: CASSLGSGGLPLDEQFF
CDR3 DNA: TGCGCCAGCAGCTTGGGTAGCGGGGGGCTCCCTTTAGATGAGCAGTTCTTC

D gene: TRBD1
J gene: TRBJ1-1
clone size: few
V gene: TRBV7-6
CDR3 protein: CASSTQGTGGLNTEAFF
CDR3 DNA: TGTGCCAGCAGCACCCAAGGGACAGGAGGCTTAAACACTGAAGCTTTCTTT

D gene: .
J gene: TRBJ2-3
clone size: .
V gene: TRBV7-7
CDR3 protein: CASSFGQPYTDTQYF
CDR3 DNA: TGTGCTAGCAGCTTTGGGCAGCCCTACACAGATACGCAGTATTTT

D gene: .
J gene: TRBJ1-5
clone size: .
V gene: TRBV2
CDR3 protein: CASRTGRENQPQHF
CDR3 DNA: TGTGCCAGCAGGACGGGCAGGGAGAATCAGCCCCAGCATTTT

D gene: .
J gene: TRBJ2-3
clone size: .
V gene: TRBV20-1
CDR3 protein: CSARVYSSTDTQYF
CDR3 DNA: TGCAGTGCTAGAGTGTACAGTAGCACAGATACGCAGTATTTT

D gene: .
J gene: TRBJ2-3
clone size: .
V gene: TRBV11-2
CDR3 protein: CASSQGGHSTDTQYF
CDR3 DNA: TGTGCCAGCAGCCAGGGGGGACACAGCACAGATACGCAGTATTTT

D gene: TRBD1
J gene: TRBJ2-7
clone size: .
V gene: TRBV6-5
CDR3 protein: CASSYLGQVEQYF
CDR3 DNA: TGTGCCAGCAGTTACCTGGGACAGGTCGAGCAGTACTTC

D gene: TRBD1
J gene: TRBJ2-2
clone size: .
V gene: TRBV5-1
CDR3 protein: CASSAGTGITGELFF
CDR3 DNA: TGCGCCAGCAGCGCCGGGACAGGGATTACCGGGGAGCTGTTTTTT